This TCR beta chain was found in a study of neurological immune-mediated disorders. Overall study context: Secondary progressive disease was present in 3, and relapsing-remitting disease in roughly 30, of the approximately 35 multiple sclerosis patients.

Per the germline V gene, CDR1 is SGHDT and CDR2 is YYEEEE. The CDR3 contains 14 residues. V was shortened by 0 bases and J by 10 bases, with 16 bases between the two germline ends. Study results and caveats: Expansion of TCR clones was greatest in HTLV-1-associated myelopathy and smallest in multiple sclerosis, where it fell below that of healthy controls.

Sequencing of 15-18 subjects in each run yielded over 200 million TCR-beta sequences. MiXCR, run by TCRdb on the 5' RACE reads, gives a single entry per CDR3 protein. The sample comprises tens of thousands of distinct CDR3 sequences, just over 2.5% of which are singletons, and around 1.1% rests with the top ten. This clonotype was counted many times. Its antigen is unknown. The chain joins TRBV5-6 to TRBJ1-1; D is possibly TRBD1 (6 bases). This TCR came from a woman aged 25 to 45 with multiple sclerosis. The sample was PBMCs. The CDR3 region is CASSLVRGGEGAFF. In DNA, the CDR3 is TGTGCCAGCAGCTTGGTGAGGGGGGGGGAAGGAGCTTTCTTT.